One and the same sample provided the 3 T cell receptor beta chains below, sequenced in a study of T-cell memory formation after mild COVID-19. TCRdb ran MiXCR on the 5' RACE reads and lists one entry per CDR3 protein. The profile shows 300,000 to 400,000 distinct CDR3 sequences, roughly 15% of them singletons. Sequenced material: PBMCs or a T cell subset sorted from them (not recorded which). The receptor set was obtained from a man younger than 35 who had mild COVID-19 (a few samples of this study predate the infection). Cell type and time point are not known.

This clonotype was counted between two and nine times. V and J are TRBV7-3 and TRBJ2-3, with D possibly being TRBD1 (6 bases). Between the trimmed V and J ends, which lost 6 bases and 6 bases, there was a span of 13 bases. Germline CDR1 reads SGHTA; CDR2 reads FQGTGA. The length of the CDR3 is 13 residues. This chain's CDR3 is CASRGASQDTQYF. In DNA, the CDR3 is TGTGCCAGCAGGGGGGCTAGCCAGGATACGCAGTATTTT.

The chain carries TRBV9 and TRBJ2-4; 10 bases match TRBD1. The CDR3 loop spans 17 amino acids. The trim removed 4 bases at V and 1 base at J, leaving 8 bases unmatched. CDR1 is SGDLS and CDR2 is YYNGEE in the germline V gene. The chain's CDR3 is CASSPPGQGFAKNIQYF. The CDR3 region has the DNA TGTGCCAGCAGCCCTCCGGGACAGGGGTTCGCCAAAAACATTCAGTACTTC. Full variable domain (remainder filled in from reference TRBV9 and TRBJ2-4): DSGVTQTPKHLITATGQRVTLRCSPRSGDLSVYWYQQSLDQGLQFLIQYYNGEERAKGNILERFSAQQFPDLHSELNLSSLELGDSALYFCASSPPGQGFAKNIQYFGAGTRLSVL.

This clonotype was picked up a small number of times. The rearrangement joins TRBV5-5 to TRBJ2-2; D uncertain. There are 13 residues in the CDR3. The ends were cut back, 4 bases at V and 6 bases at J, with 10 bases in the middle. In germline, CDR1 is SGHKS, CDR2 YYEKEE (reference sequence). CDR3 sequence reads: CASSLLWAGELFF. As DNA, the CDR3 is TGTGCCAGCAGCCTCCTTTGGGCCGGGGAGCTGTTTTTT.